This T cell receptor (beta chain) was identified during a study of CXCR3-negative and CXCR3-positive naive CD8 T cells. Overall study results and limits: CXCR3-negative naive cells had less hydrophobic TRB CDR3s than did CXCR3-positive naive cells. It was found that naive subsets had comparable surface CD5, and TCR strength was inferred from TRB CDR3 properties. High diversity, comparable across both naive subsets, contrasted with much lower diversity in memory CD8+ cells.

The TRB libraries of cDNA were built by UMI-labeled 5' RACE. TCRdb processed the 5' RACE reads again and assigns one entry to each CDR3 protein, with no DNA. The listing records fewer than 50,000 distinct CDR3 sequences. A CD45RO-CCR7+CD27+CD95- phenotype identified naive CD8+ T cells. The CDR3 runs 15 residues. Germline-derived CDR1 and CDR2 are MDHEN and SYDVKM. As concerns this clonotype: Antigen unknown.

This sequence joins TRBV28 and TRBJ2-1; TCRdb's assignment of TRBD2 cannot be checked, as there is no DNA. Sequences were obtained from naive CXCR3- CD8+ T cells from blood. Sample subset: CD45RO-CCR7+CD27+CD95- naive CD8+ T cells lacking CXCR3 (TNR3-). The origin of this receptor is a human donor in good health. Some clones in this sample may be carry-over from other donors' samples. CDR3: CASSLSASGSNEQFF.